This entry lists 25 T cell receptor beta chains sequenced from one sample in a study of regulatory T cells in long-lasting Graves disease. Construction of the TCR beta libraries employed iRepertoire HTBI primers in conjunction with Arm-PCR of CDR3 regions. Each CDR3 protein is one row after TCRdb ran MiXCR on the multiplex PCR reads. The sample lists hundreds of thousands of distinct CDR3 sequences, roughly 16% occurring once. Time point noted: newly diagnosed GD, antithyroid drugs for less than 3 months. PBMC RNA served as the TCR library source. These data were likewise used in another study, on T cells in Graves' hyperthyroidism and ophthalmopathy.

The sequencing here drew on peripheral blood mononuclear cells (PBMCs), taken at new diagnosis, from a patient treated with antithyroid drugs. These receptors all stem from a woman aged 25-40 years with Graves disease.

This clonotype was counted at least ten times. This chain uses TRBV7-9 with TRBJ2-5; D remains ambiguous. The germline V and J ends were trimmed by 0 bases and 1 base, with 12 bases remaining between them. The CDR3 covers 16 residues. Per the germline V gene, CDR1 is SEHNR and CDR2 is FQNEAQ (reference sequence). The CDR3 sequence is CASSLALVSRQETQYF. The CDR3 nucleotides are TGTGCCAGCAGCTTAGCGTTAGTTAGCCGCCAAGAGACCCAGTACTTC.

This clonotype was seen more than once but under ten times. The rearrangement joins TRBV5-1 to TRBJ1-4; D may be TRBD1 (6 bases). The length of the CDR3 is 13 residues. V dropped 4 bases and J dropped 8 bases, with 12 bases sitting between them. The germline gives CDR1 SGHRS, CDR2 YFSETQ. As DNA, the CDR3 is TGCGCCAGCAGCGGGGGCGCAGGAGAAAAACTGTTTTTT. Translated: CASSGGAGEKLFF. The variable domain in full, completed from reference TRBV5-1 and TRBJ1-4, reads KAGVTQTPRYLIKTRGQQVTLSCSPISGHRSVSWYQQTPGQGLQFLFEYFSETQRNKGNFPGRFSGRQFSNSRSEMNVSTLELGDSALYLCASSGGAGEKLFFGSGTQLSVL.

This clonotype was recorded at least ten times. The V and J genes are TRBV28 and TRBJ2-7; perhaps D is TRBD1 or TRBD2 (5 bases each). Trimming removed 6 bases from V and 3 bases from J, with 15 bases in between. Germline lookup yields CDR1 MDHEN and CDR2 SYDVKM. The CDR3 loop spans 14 amino acids. The CDR3 DNA is TGTGCCAGCAGAGGAGGACAACCTCACTACGAGCAGTACTTC. This encodes CASRGGQPHYEQYF. Full variable domain (rest looked up from reference TRBV28 and TRBJ2-7): DVKVTQSSRYLVKRTGEKVFLECVQDMDHENMFWYRQDPGLGLRLIYFSYDVKMKEKGDIPEGYSVSREKKERFSLILESASTNQTSMYLCASRGGQPHYEQYFGPGTRLTVT.

In its sample, this clonotype was seen many times. This chain uses TRBV7-9 with TRBJ2-3; the match to TRBD2 covers 7 bases. The germline V gene encodes CDR1 SEHNR and CDR2 FQNEAQ (reference sequence). This CDR3 has 17 residues. V was pared by 2 bases and J by 4 bases, with 12 bases of the junction left unmatched. The CDR3 sequence is CASSLSFSGTFADTQYF. The CDR3 DNA reads as TGTGCCAGCAGCTTAAGTTTCAGCGGGACTTTCGCAGATACGCAGTATTTT.

This clonotype was counted ten times or more. V gene TRBV20-1 combines with J gene TRBJ2-7; tentatively, D is TRBD1 or TRBD2 (5 bases each). The CDR3 has 14 residues. From germline, CDR1 is DFQATT and CDR2 SNEGSKA (reference sequence). Trimming cost V 5 bases and J 7 bases, with 21 bases left between them. CDR3 protein: CSAPHLQGSGEQYF. CDR3 coding DNA: TGCAGTGCTCCCCATCTCCAGGGATCGGGGGAGCAGTACTTC.

In this sample, this clonotype turned up a few times. The CDR3 DNA reads as TGTGCCAGCAGTGCCTTTCCGAGACAGGGTAACACCTTC. Residues: CASSAFPRQGNTF. The chain recombines TRBV6-1 with TRBJ1-2; 7 bases match TRBD1. Germline CDR1 and CDR2: MNHNS and SASEGT. This CDR3 is built from 13 residues. Trimming at V came to 4 bases and at J to 12 bases, leaving 11 bases not matched to a gene.

This clonotype was seen only a few times. V usage is TRBV5-1 and J usage is TRBJ1-1, with D possibly being TRBD1 (5 bases). This CDR3 contains 20 residues. V was trimmed by 0 bases and J by 0 bases, leaving 24 bases between them. Germline V CDR1 and CDR2: SGHRS, YFSETQ. The CDR3 protein is CASSLVFLRGRKTLNTEAFF. The CDR3, as DNA: TGCGCCAGCAGCTTGGTATTCCTTCGGGGCAGGAAAACTTTGAACACTGAAGCTTTCTTT.

Comments on this clonotype: Possible read error: a much larger clone is one base away. The V and J genes are TRBV28 and TRBJ2-3; 7 nucleotides align to TRBD1. Germline CDR1 MDHEN, CDR2 SYDVKM. The CDR3 sequence is 14 residues long. This chain's CDR3 is CASTEDRNTVTQYF. The CDR3 nucleotides are TGTGCCAGCACCGAGGACAGGAACACAGTTACGCAGTATTTT.

This clonotype appeared a few times. The gene calls are TRBV28 and TRBJ1-4; 7 positions match TRBD1. Germline loops: CDR1 MDHEN, CDR2 SYDVKM. This CDR3 spans 15 amino acids. V was clipped by 3 bases and J by 3 bases; unmatched bases: 4. CDR3 residues: CASSFRGTANEKLFF. CDR3 nucleotides: TGTGCCAGCAGTTTCCGCGGGACAGCTAATGAAAAACTGTTTTTT.

This clonotype was detected many times. The V call is TRBV2, the J call TRBJ2-1; D ambiguous. This CDR3 is built from 12 residues. The germline gives CDR1 SNHLY, CDR2 FYNNEI. The V end was cut by 3 bases, the J end by 15 bases, with 15 bases between. Here the CDR3 DNA reads TGTGCCAGCAGTGACGACCCCGGTCGTAGGTTCTTC. Translation gives CASSDDPGRRFF.

This clonotype was counted ten times or more. V usage is TRBV7-8 and J usage is TRBJ2-3; 8 bases match TRBD2. The CDR3 runs 15 residues. Trimming took 6 bases from V and 1 from J; bases not matched to a gene: 6. Germline V gives CDR1 SGHVS, CDR2 FQNEAQ. The CDR3 coding sequence is TGTGCCAGCAGGCTCCCGGGACTAGGCACAGATACGCAGTATTTT. Residues: CASRLPGLGTDTQYF.

The table lists this clonotype with many counts. The chain uses TRBV29-1 and TRBJ2-1; no firm D call. V lost 2 bases to trimming and J lost 6 bases, with 14 bases between them. The CDR3 contains 14 residues. In germline, CDR1 is SQVTM, CDR2 ANQGSEA. This CDR3 is CSVETRTRFNEQFF. CDR3 in DNA: TGCAGCGTTGAAACAAGAACTCGTTTCAATGAGCAGTTCTTC.

This clonotype was detected many times. The CDR3 loop is CASSTGQGEGGTDTQYF. Written as DNA, the CDR3 is TGTGCCAGCAGCACAGGACAGGGGGAGGGAGGCACAGATACGCAGTATTTT. The chain employs TRBV7-3 and TRBJ2-3; 10 positions match TRBD1. This CDR3 has 17 amino acids. With V trimmed by 5 bases and J by 1 base, 9 bases remained unmatched. Germline lookup yields CDR1 SGHTA and CDR2 FQGTGA. The entire variable domain, with the rest obtained from reference TRBV7-3 and TRBJ2-3, is as follows: GAGVSQTPSNKVTEKGKYVELRCDPISGHTALYWYRQSLGQGPEFLIYFQGTGAADDSGLPNDRFFAVRPEGSVSTLKIQRTERGDSAVYLCASSTGQGEGGTDTQYFGPGTRLTVL.

This clonotype was detected ten times or more. The chain links TRBV6-1 to TRBJ2-6, with a weak D call TRBD1 (5 bases). The CDR3 totals 14 residues. The germline V gene encodes CDR1 MNHNS and CDR2 SASEGT. V was cut by 8 bases and J by 2 bases, with 10 bases left in between. Here the CDR3 reads CASRVTAGANVLTF. CDR3 DNA: TGTGCCAGCCGTGTGACAGCTGGGGCCAACGTCCTGACTTTC.

The chain is built from TRBV6-4 and TRBJ1-2; no firm D call. The CDR3 loop spans 15 amino acids. Germline V gene data show CDR1 as MRHNA and CDR2 as SNTAGT. The V gene lost 0 bases and the J gene lost 9 bases, with 17 bases spanning the gap. The DNA of the CDR3 is TGTGCCAGCAGTGACTCGTTTAGCTACCCTGGGCGCTACACCTTC. Translation: CASSDSFSYPGRYTF.

The rearrangement links TRBV30 to TRBJ2-3, with 12 bases aligning to TRBD2. This CDR3 has 16 residues. Germline V lookup: CDR1 GTSNPN, CDR2 SVGIG (reference sequence). V lost 1 base, J lost 5 bases, and 7 bases stayed unmatched. CDR3 sequence (DNA): TGTGCCTGGAGTGCCGGACTAGCGGGATCTGGAGATACGCAGTATTTT. Encoded protein: CAWSAGLAGSGDTQYF.

The J gene is TRBJ2-7, the V gene TRBV5-1, with D perhaps given as TRBD1 or TRBD2 (5 bases each). V gave up 0 bases and J gave up 3 bases, with 13 bases separating them. The CDR3 is made up of 15 amino acids. Looked up from germline, CDR1 is SGHRS and CDR2 is YFSETQ. This CDR3 is CASSLGTGPNYEQYF. For the CDR3, the DNA is TGCGCCAGCAGCTTGGGGACGGGGCCCAACTACGAGCAGTACTTC. The entire variable domain, with the rest obtained from reference TRBV5-1 and TRBJ2-7, is as follows: KAGVTQTPRYLIKTRGQQVTLSCSPISGHRSVSWYQQTPGQGLQFLFEYFSETQRNKGNFPGRFSGRQFSNSRSEMNVSTLELGDSALYLCASSLGTGPNYEQYFGPGTRLTVT.

This clonotype has at least ten counts. The chain recombines TRBV29-1 with TRBJ1-1; D perhaps matches TRBD1 (5 bases). Germline CDR1 SQVTM, CDR2 ANQGSEA. The ends were cut back, 7 bases at V and 1 base at J, with 19 bases in the middle. The CDR3 consists of 15 residues. CDR3 residues: CSANPGDSRNTEAFF. The DNA for the CDR3 is TGCAGCGCCAACCCCGGGGACTCCAGGAACACTGAAGCTTTCTTT.

This clonotype was seen ten or more times. This chain links TRBV6-1 with TRBJ1-6; D call uncertain. Trimming stripped 5 bases from V and 10 bases from J, with 15 bases between. The CDR3 consists of 14 residues. Germline CDR1 reads MNHNS; CDR2 reads SASEGT. CDR3 bases: TGTGCCAGCAGTACCACTCGGTCGGGCTCACCCCTCCACTTT. Protein sequence: CASSTTRSGSPLHF.

Ten or more counts support this clonotype. The gene calls are TRBV7-8 and TRBJ2-7; tentatively, D is TRBD2 (7 bases). This CDR3 is built from 15 residues. Germline loops: CDR1 SGHVS, CDR2 FQNEAQ. With 3 bases removed from V and 3 bases from J, the gap between germline ends came to 15 bases. CDR3 bases: TGTGCCAGCAGCTTCGGGGGGCTGGTGGGCTACGAGCAGTACTTC. This translates into CASSFGGLVGYEQYF.

The rearrangement joins TRBV29-1 to TRBJ2-3; D possibly uses TRBD1 or TRBD2 (5 bases each). Per the germline V gene, CDR1 is SQVTM and CDR2 is ANQGSEA. V lost 7 bases to trimming and J lost 0 bases, with 14 bases between them. CDR3 length: 14 amino acids. The CDR3 region is CSGEPGPSTDTQYF. CDR3 nucleotide sequence: TGCAGCGGGGAACCGGGACCTAGCACAGATACGCAGTATTTT.

The chain combines TRBV3-1 with TRBJ1-2; possibly TRBD1 for D (5 bases). The CDR3 is 15 amino acids. Germline CDR1 reads LGHDT; CDR2 reads YNNKEL (reference sequence). Trimming took 1 base from V and 2 from J, leaving 11 bases between them. CDR3 nucleotides: TGTGCCAGCAGCCAAGGTCTGGGGGGAAACTATGGCTACACCTTC. It codes for CASSQGLGGNYGYTF.

This clonotype appeared many times. The chain is built from TRBV11-2 and TRBJ2-3; TRBD1 matches at 7 bases. From germline, CDR1 is SGHAT and CDR2 FQNNGV. J gave up 0 bases and V 3 bases, and 0 bases lay outside the gene matches. This CDR3 contains 14 residues. CDR3 DNA: TGTGCCAGCAGCTTGGGACAGAGCACAGATACGCAGTATTTT. Translation gives CASSLGQSTDTQYF.

In this sample, this clonotype turned up many times. The chain carries TRBV20-1 and TRBJ2-7, with TRBD1 as a possible D gene (6 bases). V shed 1 base and J shed 7 bases, with 11 bases lying between them. From germline, CDR1 is DFQATT and CDR2 SNEGSKA (reference sequence). The CDR3 covers 12 residues. This CDR3 reads CSARVGAFEQYF. CDR3 nucleotides: TGCAGTGCTAGAGTGGGGGCGTTTGAGCAGTACTTC.

This chain links TRBV5-4 with TRBJ2-6; D unresolved. Deletions cut 1 base from V and 0 bases from J, with 8 bases between. The length of the CDR3 is 16 residues. Germline assignment: CDR1 SGHNT and CDR2 YYREEE (reference sequence). CDR3 region: CASSLSGYSGANVLTF. The CDR3 nucleotides read TGTGCCAGCAGCTTGTCTGGCTACTCTGGGGCCAACGTCCTGACTTTC. Filled out from reference TRBV5-4 and TRBJ2-6, the complete variable domain reads ETGVTQSPTHLIKTRGQQVTLRCSSQSGHNTVSWYQQALGQGPQFIFQYYREEENGRGNFPPRFSGLQFPNYSSELNVNALELDDSALYLCASSLSGYSGANVLTFGAGSRLTVL.